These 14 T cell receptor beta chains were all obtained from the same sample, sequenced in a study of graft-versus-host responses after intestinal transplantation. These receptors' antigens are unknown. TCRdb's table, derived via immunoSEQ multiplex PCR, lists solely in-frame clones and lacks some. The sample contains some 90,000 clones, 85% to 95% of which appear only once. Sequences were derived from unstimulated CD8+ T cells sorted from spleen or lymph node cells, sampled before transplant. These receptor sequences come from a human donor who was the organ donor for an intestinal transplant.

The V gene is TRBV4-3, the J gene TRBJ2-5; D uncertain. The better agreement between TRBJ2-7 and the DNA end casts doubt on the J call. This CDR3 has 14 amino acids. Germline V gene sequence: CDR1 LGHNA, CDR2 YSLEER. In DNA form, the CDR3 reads TGCGCCAGCAGCCAGCGGCCAGCCACCTACGAGCAGTACTTC. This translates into CASSQRPATYEQYF.

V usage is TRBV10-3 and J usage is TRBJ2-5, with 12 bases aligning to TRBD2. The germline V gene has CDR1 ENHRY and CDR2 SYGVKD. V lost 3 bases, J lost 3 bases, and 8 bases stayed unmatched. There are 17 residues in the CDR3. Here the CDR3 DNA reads TGTGCCATCAGTGATCTAGCGGGGGGGCCGTTTGAAGAGACCCAGTACTTC. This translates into CAISDLAGGPFEETQYF.

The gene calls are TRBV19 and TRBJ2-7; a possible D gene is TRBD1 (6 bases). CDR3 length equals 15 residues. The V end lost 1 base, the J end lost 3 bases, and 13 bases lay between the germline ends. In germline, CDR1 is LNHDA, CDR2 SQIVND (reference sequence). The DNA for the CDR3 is TGTGCCAGTAGTATAGCTGGGGGCGAGGGCTACGAGCAGTACTTC. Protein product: CASSIAGGEGYEQYF.

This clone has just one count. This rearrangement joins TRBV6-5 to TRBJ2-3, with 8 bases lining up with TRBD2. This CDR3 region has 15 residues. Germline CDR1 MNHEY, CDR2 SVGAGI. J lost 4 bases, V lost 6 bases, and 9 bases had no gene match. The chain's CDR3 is CASSPSGGVADTQYF. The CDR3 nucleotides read TGTGCCAGCAGCCCCTCGGGGGGGGTCGCAGATACGCAGTATTTT.

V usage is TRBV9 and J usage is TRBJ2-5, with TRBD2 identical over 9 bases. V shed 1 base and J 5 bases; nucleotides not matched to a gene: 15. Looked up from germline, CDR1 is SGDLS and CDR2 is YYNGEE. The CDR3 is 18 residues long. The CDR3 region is CASSVSRHRGGAEETQYF. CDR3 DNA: TGTGCCAGCAGCGTAAGTCGTCATCGCGGGGGGGCCGAGGAGACCCAGTACTTC.

The CDR3 region is CASSQASGAEQYF. The CDR3 DNA reads TGCGCCAGCAGCCAAGCTTCGGGAGCCGAGCAGTACTTC. This rearrangement joins TRBV4-1 to TRBJ2-7, with TRBD2 as a possible D gene (6 bases). Per germline, CDR1 MGHRA and CDR2 YSYEKL. Trimming took 1 base from V and 6 from J, leaving 10 bases between them. CDR3 length: 13 amino acids.

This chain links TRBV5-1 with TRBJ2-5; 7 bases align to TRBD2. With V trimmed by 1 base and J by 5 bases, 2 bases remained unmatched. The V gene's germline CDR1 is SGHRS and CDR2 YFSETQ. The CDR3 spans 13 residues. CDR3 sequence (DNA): TGCGCCAGCAGCTTGTGGGGGGGGGAGACCCAGTACTTC. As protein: CASSLWGGETQYF. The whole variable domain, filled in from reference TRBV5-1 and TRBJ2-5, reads KAGVTQTPRYLIKTRGQQVTLSCSPISGHRSVSWYQQTPGQGLQFLFEYFSETQRNKGNFPGRFSGRQFSNSRSEMNVSTLELGDSALYLCASSLWGGETQYFGPGTRLLVL.

The CDR3 loop reads CASSPPLTGELFF. CDR3 DNA sequence: TGTGCCAGCAGCCCACCACTCACCGGGGAGCTGTTTTTT. This chain joins TRBV7-6 and TRBJ2-2; D is unresolved. Germline-derived CDR1 and CDR2 are SGHVS and FNYEAQ. The CDR3 is 13 amino acids. V was clipped by 5 bases and J by 4 bases, with 8 bases between them.

The CDR3 sequence is CASSELGTGADTQYF. In DNA form, the CDR3 reads TGTGCCAGCAGTGAGCTCGGGACAGGGGCAGATACGCAGTATTTT. The chain has TRBV25-1 and TRBJ2-3; 10 nucleotides align to TRBD1. V gave up 3 bases and J gave up 4 bases; unmatched junction bases: 4. The germline V gene has CDR1 MGHDK and CDR2 SYGVNS. The CDR3 consists of 15 residues.

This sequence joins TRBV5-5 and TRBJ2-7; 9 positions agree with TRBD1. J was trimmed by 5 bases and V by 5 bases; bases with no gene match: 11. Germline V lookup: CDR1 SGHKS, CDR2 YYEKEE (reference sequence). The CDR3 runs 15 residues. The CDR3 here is CASSPLTGGNDEQYF. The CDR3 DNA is TGTGCCAGCAGTCCCCTAACAGGGGGCAACGACGAGCAGTACTTC.

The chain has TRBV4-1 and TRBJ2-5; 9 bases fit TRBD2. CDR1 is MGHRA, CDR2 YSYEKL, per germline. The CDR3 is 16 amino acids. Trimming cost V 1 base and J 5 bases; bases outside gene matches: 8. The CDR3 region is CASSQGLAGWDETQYF. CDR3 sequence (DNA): TGCGCCAGCAGCCAAGGCCTAGCGGGGTGGGATGAGACCCAGTACTTC.

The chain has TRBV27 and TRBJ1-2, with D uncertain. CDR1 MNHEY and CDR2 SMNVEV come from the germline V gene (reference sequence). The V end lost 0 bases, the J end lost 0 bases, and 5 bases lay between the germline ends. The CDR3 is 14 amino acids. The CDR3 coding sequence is TGTGCCAGCAGTTTATCGGCAACTAACTATGGCTACACCTTC. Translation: CASSLSATNYGYTF.

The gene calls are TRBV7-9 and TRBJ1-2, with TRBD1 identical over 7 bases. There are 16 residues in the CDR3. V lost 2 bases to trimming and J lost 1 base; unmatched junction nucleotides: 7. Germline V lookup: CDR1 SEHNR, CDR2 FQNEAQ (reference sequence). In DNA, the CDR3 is TGTGCCAGCAGCTTAACGGGACAGTCGTTTAACTATGGCTACACCTTC. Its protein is CASSLTGQSFNYGYTF.

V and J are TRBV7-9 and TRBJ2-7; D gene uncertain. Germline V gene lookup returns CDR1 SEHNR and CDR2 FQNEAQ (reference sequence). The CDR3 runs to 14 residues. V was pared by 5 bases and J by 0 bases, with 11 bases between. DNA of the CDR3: TGTGCCAGCAGCATTGGGCAGAGCTCCTACGAGCAGTACTTC. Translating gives CASSIGQSSYEQYF.